A single sample is the source of the 25 T cell receptor beta chains below, sequenced in a study of T cell responses to AZD1222 COVID-19 vaccine. Assay used: immunoSEQ multiplex PCR; TCRdb lists only in-frame clones, some missing. The table has over 130,000 clones, more than 85% seen once. The input for sequencing was peripheral blood, taken 28 days after the second AZD1222 dose. The source of these receptors is an adult who received the AZD1222 COVID-19 vaccine.

The rearrangement uses TRBV21-1 and TRBJ2-1; TRBD2 reflects the table's D call only, with no check against the DNA. TRBV21-1 is given as a pseudogene. The CDR3 has 11 residues. CDR3 sequence: CASSSPGSQFF. The CDR3 bases are TGTGCCAGCAGCTCCCCCGGGAGTCAGTTCTTC.

CDR3 region: CASSLSTDTQYF. As DNA, the CDR3 is TGTGCCAGCAGCCTGTCCACAGATACGCAGTATTTT. The rearrangement joins TRBV7-8 to TRBJ2-3; D call uncertain. Trimming stripped 5 bases from V and 2 bases from J, with 5 bases between. Germline V gives CDR1 SGHVS, CDR2 FQNEAQ. This CDR3 spans 12 amino acids.

V usage is TRBV5-1 and J usage is TRBJ2-1; D unclear. This CDR3 comprises 11 residues. Trimming shortened V by 0 bases and J by 8 bases, and 3 bases separated the two germline ends. Germline V gene lookup returns CDR1 SGHRS and CDR2 YFSETQ. This chain's CDR3 is CASSLVDEQFF. The DNA of the CDR3 is TGCGCCAGCAGCTTGGTGGATGAGCAGTTCTTC.

The chain carries TRBV27 and TRBJ2-3; tentatively, D is TRBD1 or TRBD2 (5 bases each). Trimming stripped 6 bases from V and 2 bases from J, with 12 bases between. This CDR3 region has 14 residues. The germline CDR1 and CDR2 sequences are MNHEY and SMNVEV (reference sequence). The CDR3 sequence is CASSPGRATDTQYF. CDR3 in DNA: TGTGCCAGCAGCCCGGGACGAGCCACAGATACGCAGTATTTT.

This rearrangement joins TRBV20-1 to TRBJ2-4, with D tentatively TRBD2 (5 bases). Trimming removed 3 bases at V and 0 bases at J, with 9 bases between. In germline, CDR1 is DFQATT, CDR2 SNEGSKA (reference sequence). This CDR3 contains 14 residues. DNA of the CDR3: TGCAGTGCTAGTCTAGGACTAGCCAAAAACATTCAGTACTTC. Amino acid sequence: CSASLGLAKNIQYF.

This rearrangement joins TRBV1 to TRBJ1-6; the table's D call TRBD1 went unverified against the DNA. TRBV1 constitutes a pseudogene. This CDR3 is 16 amino acids long. CDR3 sequence (DNA): TGCACCAGCAGCCAACCAGACAGGGTGCCTATTTCACCCCTCCACTTT. Its translation is CTSSQPDRVPISPLHF.

The chain recombines TRBV5-6 with TRBJ2-6, with D unresolved. Trimming shortened V by 4 bases and J by 1 base, and 6 bases separated the two germline ends. This CDR3 is built from 14 residues. The germline V gene encodes CDR1 SGHDT and CDR2 YYEEEE. Here the CDR3 reads CASSGLSGANVLTF. In DNA form, the CDR3 reads TGTGCCAGCAGCGGGCTATCTGGGGCCAACGTCCTGACTTTC.

The chain employs TRBV30 and TRBJ1-2; D perhaps matches TRBD1 (5 bases). CDR3 size: 9 residues. Germline V lookup: CDR1 GTSNPN, CDR2 SVGIG (reference sequence). V was shortened by 3 bases and J by 11 bases, with 7 bases between the two germline ends. The CDR3 region is CAWRRGYTF. The CDR3 coding sequence is TGTGCCTGGAGGCGGGGGTACACCTTC. Full variable domain (outside the CDR3, taken from reference TRBV30 and TRBJ1-2): SQTIHQWPATLVQPVGSPLSLECTVEGTSNPNLYWYRQAAGRGLQLLFYSVGIGQISSEVPQNLSASRPQDRQFILSSKKLLLSDSGFYLCAWRRGYTFGSGTRLTVV.

The CDR3 loop reads CASSPSGQGRRGYTF. The CDR3 bases are TGTGCCAGCAGCCCCTCGGGACAGGGGAGAAGGGGCTACACCTTC. The chain carries TRBV6-2 or TRBV6-3 and TRBJ1-2, with 10 bases matching TRBD1. CDR3 size: 15 residues. With 6 bases clipped from V and 8 bases from J, the junction kept 12 bases outside the gene matches. Germline V gene lookup returns CDR1 MNHEY and CDR2 SVGEGT.

V gene TRBV19 combines with J gene TRBJ1-5; 9 bases fit TRBD1. This CDR3 has 14 amino acids. Germline lookup yields CDR1 LNHDA and CDR2 SQIVND (reference sequence). Losses at the gene ends were 10 bases for V and 5 bases for J; bases not matched to a gene: 9. CDR3 sequence: CATRGQGDHQPQHF. The CDR3 nucleotides read TGTGCCACCCGGGGACAGGGCGACCATCAGCCCCAGCATTTT. The full variable domain, rest sourced from reference TRBV19 and TRBJ1-5, is DGGITQSPKYLFRKEGQNVTLSCEQNLNHDAMYWYRQDPGQGLRLIYYSQIVNDFQKGDIAEGYSVSREKKESFPLTVTSAQKNPTAFYLCATRGQGDHQPQHFGDGTRLSIL.

The rearrangement uses TRBV12-3 or TRBV12-4 and TRBJ2-1; D unclear. CDR3 length equals 13 residues. The germline V and J ends were trimmed by 5 bases and 5 bases, with 10 bases remaining between them. The CDR3 DNA reads TGTGCCAGCAGTCCCCGTTGGAACAATGAGCAGTTCTTC. This gives the protein CASSPRWNNEQFF.

As for this clone: The junction departs from the called germline gene at one end, perhaps through a read error. This rearrangement joins TRBV7-9 to TRBJ2-7, with a tentative D call TRBD2 (6 bases). In germline, CDR1 is SEHNR, CDR2 FQNEAQ (reference sequence). The CDR3 length is 15 residues. The CDR3: CASSLAGLSSHEQYF. The CDR3 DNA reads TGTGCCAGCAGCTTGGCGGGACTTAGCTCCCACGAGCAGTACTTC.

The gene calls are TRBV19 and TRBJ2-3; D remains ambiguous. V dropped 2 bases and J dropped 1 base, with 7 bases sitting between them. The CDR3 loop spans 14 amino acids. The germline gives CDR1 LNHDA, CDR2 SQIVND (reference sequence). For the CDR3, the DNA is TGTGCCAGTAGTATAAGTCAGCGCACAGATACGCAGTATTTT. Translated: CASSISQRTDTQYF.

The J gene is TRBJ1-3, the V gene TRBV6-1; D gene uncertain. The CDR3 consists of 13 residues. V lost 3 bases to trimming and J lost 4 bases, with 7 bases between them. Germline CDR1 and CDR2: MNHNS and SASEGT. Here the CDR3 DNA reads TGTGCCAGCAGTGAGAGACTGGGAAACACCATATATTTT. Translated, it gives CASSERLGNTIYF.

V usage is TRBV9 and J usage is TRBJ2-1; 12 bases fit TRBD2. Germline V gene data show CDR1 as SGDLS and CDR2 as YYNGEE. The CDR3 is made up of 14 amino acids. The J segment lost 6 bases and the V segment lost 3 bases, leaving 1 base of the junction unmatched. The CDR3 spells CASSAGLAGNEQFF. The CDR3 DNA reads as TGTGCCAGCAGCGCGGGACTAGCGGGCAATGAGCAGTTCTTC.

This clone came up once. The rearrangement joins TRBV4-1 to TRBJ2-7; 13 bases are a match to TRBD2. V lost 1 base, J lost 2 bases, and 5 bases stayed unmatched. The CDR3 runs 17 residues. From germline, CDR1 is MGHRA and CDR2 YSYEKL. CDR3 nucleotides: TGCGCCAGCAGCCAAGCCGGGACTAGCGGGGTCACCTACGAGCAGTACTTC. Translating gives CASSQAGTSGVTYEQYF.

CDR3 protein: CASSLRGTGANVLTF. DNA for the CDR3: TGTGCCAGCAGCTTGCGGGGGACTGGGGCCAACGTCCTGACTTTC. The rearrangement uses TRBV7-3 and TRBJ2-6, with 7 bases aligning to TRBD2. Germline V gives CDR1 SGHTA, CDR2 FQGTGA. The J segment lost 2 bases and the V segment lost 3 bases, leaving 1 base of the junction unmatched. This CDR3 is built from 15 residues.

V is TRBV5-8 and J is TRBJ2-3; D possibly corresponds to TRBD1 (5 bases). The V end was cut by 4 bases, the J end by 1 base, with 10 bases between. The CDR3 loop spans 14 amino acids. Looked up from germline, CDR1 is SGHTS and CDR2 is YDEGEE. This CDR3 is CASSRKTGTDTQYF. Here the CDR3 DNA reads TGTGCCAGCAGCCGAAAGACAGGCACAGATACGCAGTATTTT.

The chain uses TRBV28 and TRBJ2-7; D possibly corresponds to TRBD2 (6 bases). V was shortened by 6 bases and J by 3 bases, with 12 bases between the two germline ends. Germline V CDR1 and CDR2: MDHEN, SYDVKM. CDR3 size: 13 residues. The chain's CDR3 is CASRPRLVYEQYF. Here the CDR3 DNA reads TGTGCCAGCAGGCCCAGACTAGTCTACGAGCAGTACTTC.

CDR3 residues: CASSIQGTSGNTIYF. The CDR3 bases are TGTGCCAGCAGTATACAAGGGACCTCTGGAAACACCATATATTTT. This chain connects TRBV27 to TRBJ1-3; a possible D gene is TRBD1 (5 bases). The germline V gene encodes CDR1 MNHEY and CDR2 SMNVEV (reference sequence). There are 15 residues in the CDR3. Trimming stripped 5 bases from V and 0 bases from J, with 11 bases between.

The rearrangement links TRBV7-2 to TRBJ2-3; 14 nucleotides line up with TRBD2. The CDR3 sequence is 15 residues long. CDR1 and CDR2 from the germline V gene are SGHTA and FQGNSA. V was clipped by 5 bases and J by 6 bases; unmatched bases: 4. The CDR3 region is CASSAGLAGADTQYF. CDR3 DNA: TGTGCCAGCAGCGCGGGACTAGCGGGAGCCGATACGCAGTATTTT.

The sample holds one count of this clone. This rearrangement joins TRBV4-1 to TRBJ1-1; the match to TRBD1 covers 8 bases. Germline V gene data show CDR1 as MGHRA and CDR2 as YSYEKL. Trimming cost V 4 bases and J 6 bases; bases outside gene matches: 10. The CDR3 is made up of 15 amino acids. The CDR3 here is CASSPSDRVWAEAFF. The CDR3 coding sequence is TGCGCCAGCAGCCCATCGGACAGGGTTTGGGCTGAAGCTTTCTTT.

The rearrangement links TRBV5-6 to TRBJ2-2; the D is unclear. The CDR3 is 11 amino acids. Trimming shortened V by 4 bases and J by 8 bases, and 6 bases separated the two germline ends. Germline CDR1 and CDR2: SGHDT and YYEEEE. The CDR3 loop reads CASSRMGELFF. CDR3 bases: TGTGCCAGCAGCCGGATGGGGGAGCTGTTTTTT.

The rearrangement links TRBV10-3 to TRBJ1-4; D is unresolved. Trimming pared 6 bases from V and 5 bases from J, leaving 10 bases between. Germline V CDR1 and CDR2: ENHRY, SYGVKD. CDR3 length equals 13 residues. DNA for the CDR3: TGTGCCATCAGAGGTGCGCCCAATGAAAAACTGTTTTTT. Translated, it gives CAIRGAPNEKLFF.

This clone occurred a few times. The J gene is TRBJ1-2, the V gene TRBV4-3; no firm D call. Germline V gene sequence: CDR1 LGHNA, CDR2 YSLEER. The V end was cut by 3 bases, the J end by 6 bases, with 17 bases between. This CDR3 is built from 15 residues. The CDR3 loop reads CASSQGIAEGNGYTF. CDR3 nucleotides: TGCGCCAGCAGCCAGGGAATTGCAGAAGGGAATGGCTACACCTTC.